The clone carrying this T cell receptor beta chain was detected ten times or more. The antigen is not known. These data come from a study of T cell repertoires in cytomegalovirus infection. Study overall: CMV epitopes that were recently identified and HLA-C-restricted were used alongside well-studied HLA-B-restricted ones. Study-wide points: HLA-C-restricted CMV clonotypes gave the most frequent clonotype in two of eight donors.

CDR3 length equals 11 residues. Germline CDR1 reads SGHVS; CDR2 reads FNYEAQ. V was clipped by 1 base and J by 6 bases, with 1 base between them. TCRdb reanalysed the reads using MiXCR and keeps one entry per CDR3 protein. The sample has some 500,000 distinct CDR3 sequences, approximately 40% seen once. This chain links TRBV7-6 with TRBJ2-1; D remains ambiguous. This sequence originates from a human donor in good health (CMV status not recorded). Some clones in this sample may be carry-over from other donors' samples. The material was cultured PBMCs, obtained from culture after CMV antigen stimulation. CDR3 sequence reads: CASSLGNEQFF. In DNA form, the CDR3 reads TGTGCCAGCAGCTTAGGCAATGAGCAGTTCTTC.